This TCR beta chain was found in a study of CD8 T cells in ankylosing spondylitis. One entry per CDR3 protein, called by TCRdb with MiXCR from the 5' RACE reads. The repertoire consists of around 94,000 distinct CDR3 sequences, with roughly 8.5% occurring once and the leading ten covering approximately 30%. Germline assignment: CDR1 MNHNS and CDR2 SASEGT. The CDR3 is made up of 16 amino acids. V dropped 5 bases and J dropped 1 base, with 15 bases sitting between them. General study points: Blood of patients with ankylosing spondylitis appeared to be characterized by a TCR beta motif of eight highly homologous variants.

This clonotype was observed a few times. Its antigen remains unidentified. This clonotype was obtained from a male donor with ankylosing spondylitis. The J gene is TRBJ2-1, the V gene TRBV6-1; a weak D match, TRBD2 (5 bases). The sample comprised blood, either unsorted or a sorted T cell fraction (not recorded which). This CDR3 is CASSLTGEGSYNEQFF. The CDR3 region has the DNA TGTGCCAGCAGTCTCACCGGGGAAGGTTCCTACAATGAGCAGTTCTTC.